This note documents a single T cell receptor (beta chain) sequence. The data derive from a study of blood T cell repertoires in COVID-19. The trim removed 5 bases at V and 10 bases at J, leaving 4 bases unmatched. The CDR3 is 11 amino acids. Generated by immunoSEQ multiplex PCR, the TCRdb table keeps only in-frame clones and is missing some. Here the sample spans a few hundred thousand clones, about 92% being singletons. The study assigned cohorts using participant-reported clinical history. Sequences were obtained from PBMCs or T cells enriched from blood (not recorded which). This clonotype was obtained from a young man who had recovered from COVID-19. The chain has TRBV12-3 or TRBV12-4 and TRBJ1-1; 7 nucleotides agree with TRBD1. CDR3 loop: CASSDRVGAFF. The CDR3 DNA reads TGTGCCAGCAGTGACAGGGTTGGAGCTTTCTTT.